This entry is about one T cell receptor (beta chain). No cognate antigen has been identified for it. It has no much larger one-base neighbor in the sample; base qualities were not kept. The germline V gene gives CDR1 as SGHDT and CDR2 as YYEEEE. V and J lose 0 bases and 14 bases, and a span of 15 bases separates them. The CDR3 holds 13 amino acids from the cysteine to the phenylalanine. CDR3 DNA is the only sequence kept; it has 39 bases, read in frame from the first base. This entry is derived from a study of siplizumab effects on memory and regulatory T cells (dated by TCRdb to about 2019). Study-level background: The study looked at the effect of siplizumab, an anti-CD2 antibody, on alloreactive T-cell subsets in allogeneic mixed lymphocyte reactions made from human PBMCs. General findings and caveats noted by the study authors: No functional confirmation was obtained for the suppressive function of proliferating Tregs from siplizumab cultures. The cumulative frequency of alloreactive sequences that could be traced back to unstimulated CD4+ memory T cells was significantly reduced by siplizumab. Because sequences below about 10^-5 frequency were poorly captured, only a minor fraction of alloreactive clones could be mapped to unstimulated subsets. Among mappable alloreactive CD4+ clones, an average Treg-derived fraction of 68.8% was observed with siplizumab, compared with approximately 26% in control reactions. Roughly 75-97% of proliferating CD4+ or CD8+ clones could not be assigned a naive or memory phenotype. Compared with memory T cells, unstimulated naive T cells appeared more diverse, and naive cells seemed to make a substantial contribution to the alloresponse.

Sorted unstimulated T cells and proliferating T cells recovered from mixed lymphocyte reactions underwent TCRbeta CDR3 sequencing. Fresh whole blood from approximately ten HLA-typed healthy donors was used to isolate PBMCs. To map where alloreactive clones came from, CD4+ regulatory T cells in the unstimulated state were FACS-sorted. The library was generated by the immunoSEQ multiplex PCR assay. Roughly 10^5 TCR templates per sample were assayed on the deep sequencing platform. Genomic DNA extracted from sorted T cells was the material used for TCRbeta CDR3 sequencing. Per the authors' processing: The R programming language was used for clonal analysis of TCRbeta CDR3 data. Unstimulated samples were compared with post-reaction CFSE-low samples to define alloreactive CD4+ and CD8+ clones. Alloreactive CD4+ clones were assigned to regulatory or non-regulatory origin by matching sequences to sorted unstimulated Treg and non-Treg repertoires. TCRdb stores this immuneACCESS table with in-frame sequences only. Part of the clones is absent; in the studies checked, under half of the shortfall reflects unresolved V genes, and no reason is known for the rest. V and J calls and clone size follow that table, whereas D and trimming were derived from the DNA. Recorded for this sample are about 70,000 clones; around nine tenths of them occurred a single time. The top ten clones comprise about 1.7% of the sample.

The TCR originated in a human donor in good health. The sequence is built from TRBV5-6 and TRBJ2-1, and perhaps TRBD2 as D gene, on 6 matching bases. Sequenced input: Tregs sorted from blood. The CDR3 is CASSLGGKRTKFF. The nucleotides read TGTGCCAGCAGCTTGGGGGGGAAGAGGACTAAGTTCTTC.